This T cell receptor (beta chain) appears in the sequencing data of a study of OX40 agonist ivuxolimab in advanced cancers. With respect to the entire study: Ivuxolimab was a fully human IgG2 agonistic monoclonal antibody targeting the costimulatory receptor OX40 (CD134). Intravenous ivuxolimab was administered to patients every 2 weeks at six dose levels: 0.01, 0.1, 0.3, 1.5, 3 and 10 mg/kg. Of the approximately 50 dose-escalation patients, hepatocellular carcinoma was present in some 19, melanoma in around 15, renal cell carcinoma in 9 and head and neck cancer in 9. A male proportion of approximately 83% and a mean age of approximately 60 years, ranging from 23 to 79, were recorded for the dose-escalation cohort. Prior anti-PD-1, anti-PD-L1 or anti-CTLA-4 therapy was permitted, and approximately 39% of dose-escalation patients had received checkpoint inhibitors. Partial responses were achieved by three dose-escalation patients, of whom one had hepatocellular carcinoma and two had cutaneous melanoma. The point of sequencing TCRbeta in the periphery was to test whether ivuxolimab changed TCR sequence diversity and drove clonal T-cell expansion. The paper describes the monotherapy dose-escalation part (N of about 50 patients) of the phase I trial of ivuxolimab. Results the study describes overall, beyond this receptor: Low levels of normalized T-cell clonal expansion were also seen in some patients who did not respond. After ivuxolimab, expanded clones were on average more numerous among CD8+ T cells than among CD4+ T cells. In partial responders in the 0.1-3.0 mg/kg groups, normalized peripheral clonal expansion was found to be among the lowest, especially among CD8+ T cells. At doses from 0.1 to 3.0 mg/kg, clonal expansion was seen in both CD4+ and CD8+ blood T cells between baseline and week 6. The antigen specificity of the clonally expanded peripheral T cells was not determined.

Sequences LNHDA (CDR1) and SQIVND (CDR2) are obtained from the germline V gene (reference sequence). The CDR3, cysteine through phenylalanine, is 13 amino acids long. Only the CDR3 DNA stays, 39 bases, in frame from base 1. Trimming at the junction amounts to 0 bases on V and 6 bases on J, and the germline ends lie 8 bases apart. To sequence the TCRbeta CDR3 region, genomic DNA was isolated from the sorted cells. The immunoSEQ Assay was used for sequencing of TCRbeta CDR3 regions. TCRdb provides this immuneACCESS table in a form limited to in-frame rearrangements. Some clones are lacking; in checked studies, under half of them reflect an unresolved V gene, and why the rest are absent is not known. The sample profile shows some 50,000 clones; about 91% of them were found once. The top ten constitute 12% of the sample. Patients with a history of autoimmune disease or receiving systemic immunosuppression were excluded from the trial. Peripheral blood for TCR sequencing was drawn from every dose cohort at baseline, at cycle 4 day 1 and at cycle 7 day 1. The samples were drawn from a first-in-human, open-label, multicenter phase I dose-escalation trial of ivuxolimab. Adults with locally advanced or metastatic melanoma, renal cell carcinoma, hepatocellular carcinoma or head and neck squamous cell carcinoma were enrolled in the trial. CD4+ and CD8+ T cells were sorted separately from peripheral blood before TCR sequencing.

In regard to this clone: Its antigen specificity is not known. No much larger clonotype is one base removed from it; base qualities were not supplied.

The receptor comes from an adult with an advanced solid tumor such as melanoma, head and neck, liver or kidney cancer. The source material was CD4+ or CD8+ T cells sorted from blood, sampled in a trial of the OX40 agonist ivuxolimab. In this chain, TRBV19 is recombined with TRBJ1-2; too little of a D gene remains to name it. The sequenced DNA: TGTGCCAGTAGTATAGAGTGGTCTGATGGCTACACCTTC. Translated, this gives CASSIEWSDGYTF.